The next 18 T cell receptor beta chains were all read from a single sample in a study of OX40 agonist ivuxolimab in advanced cancers. Library preparation was by the immunoSEQ multiplex PCR assay. TCRdb mirrors the immuneACCESS table, restricted to in-frame sequences. Some clones are absent from its copies; in checked studies, under half trace to an unresolved V gene, and the reason for the others is unknown. This sample gives 40,000 to 50,000 clones in total; about 90% of them show up just once. The biggest ten clones account for around half of the sample. The sequences come from CD4+ or CD8+ T cells sorted from blood, collected in a trial of the OX40 agonist ivuxolimab. The source of these receptors is an adult with an advanced solid tumor such as melanoma, head and neck, liver or kidney cancer.

The CDR3 nucleotides read TGTGCCAGCAGTTTATCGCTGGGACAGAACAATGAGCAGTTCTTC. It encodes CASSLSLGQNNEQFF. The J gene is TRBJ2-1, the V gene TRBV27, with TRBD1 identical over 7 bases. This CDR3 spans 15 amino acids. Germline CDR1 and CDR2: MNHEY and SMNVEV (reference sequence). The ends lost 0 bases at V and 5 bases at J; junction bases unmatched: 4.

This chain links TRBV27 with TRBJ2-7; TRBD2 is a possible D gene (5 bases). Germline-derived CDR1 and CDR2 are MNHEY and SMNVEV (reference sequence). The V and J ends lost 6 bases and 7 bases respectively, with 10 bases between them. CDR3 size: 11 residues. CDR3 coding DNA: TGTGCCAGCAGCGGTCCGGGGGAGCAGTACTTC. Translated: CASSGPGEQYF.

The rearrangement uses TRBV6-1 and TRBJ1-4, with a tentative D call TRBD1 (5 bases). Germline V gives CDR1 MNHNS, CDR2 SASEGT. V was cut by 5 bases and J by 0 bases, with 7 bases left in between. This CDR3 comprises 14 residues. This CDR3 is CASSPTATNEKLFF. CDR3 in DNA: TGTGCCAGCAGTCCGACAGCAACTAATGAAAAACTGTTTTTT.

This chain connects TRBV28 to TRBJ1-2, with a weak D call TRBD1 (5 bases). V lost 2 bases and J 1 base, leaving 8 bases between the germline ends. CDR1 and CDR2 (germline): MDHEN, SYDVKM. The CDR3 has 14 residues. This chain's CDR3 is CASSLPQVNYGYTF. The CDR3 nucleotides are TGTGCCAGCAGTTTACCACAGGTTAACTATGGCTACACCTTC.

The chain employs TRBV5-4 and TRBJ1-2; TRBD1 matches 8 bases. V lost 2 bases and J lost 5; bases outside the gene matches: 11. The CDR3 is 16 residues long. Germline V gene lookup returns CDR1 SGHNT and CDR2 YYREEE (reference sequence). This chain's CDR3 is CASSFHPGTGWYGYTF. In DNA, the CDR3 is TGTGCCAGCAGCTTCCACCCCGGGACAGGCTGGTATGGCTACACCTTC.

The chain couples TRBV4-3 to TRBJ1-2, with D maybe TRBD1 (6 bases). CDR1 is LGHNA, CDR2 YSLEER, per germline. Trimming pared 0 bases from V and 7 bases from J, leaving 12 bases between. This CDR3 spans 14 amino acids. Here the CDR3 DNA reads TGCGCCAGCAGCCAAGAGAGGGGGGCGCCTGGCTACACCTTC. Residues: CASSQERGAPGYTF.

This clone was detected only once. The chain uses TRBV7-6 and TRBJ2-5; tentatively, D is TRBD2 (5 bases). CDR3 length equals 11 residues. The germline V gene encodes CDR1 SGHVS and CDR2 FNYEAQ. Between the trimmed V and J ends, which lost 8 bases and 7 bases, there was a span of 11 bases. This CDR3 is CASGETGTQYF. CDR3 coding DNA: TGTGCCAGCGGGGAGACCGGGACCCAGTACTTC. Full variable domain (missing parts from reference TRBV7-6 and TRBJ2-5): GAGVSQSPRYKVTKRGQDVALRCDPISGHVSLYWYRQALGQGPEFLTYFNYEAQQDKSGLPNDRFSAERPEGSISTLTIQRTEQRDSAMYRCASGETGTQYFGPGTRLLVL.

The table lists this clone with a count of one. The chain couples TRBV6-1 to TRBJ1-3; the D gene is possibly TRBD1 (6 bases). V lost 8 bases, J lost 0 bases, and 14 bases lay in between. The germline V gene has CDR1 MNHNS and CDR2 SASEGT. The CDR3 extends over 15 amino acids. The CDR3, as DNA: TGTGCCAGCTATTTGACAGGTAGCTCTGGAAACACCATATATTTT. Its translation is CASYLTGSSGNTIYF.

The chain uses TRBV7-2 and TRBJ1-4; D is ambiguous. This CDR3 comprises 14 residues. The germline V and J ends were trimmed by 1 base and 8 bases, with 11 bases remaining between them. Germline CDR1 and CDR2: SGHTA and FQGNSA. The CDR3 protein is CASSLGYIREKLFF. CDR3 bases: TGTGCCAGCAGCTTAGGGTACATAAGGGAAAAACTGTTTTTT.

V usage is TRBV27 and J usage is TRBJ1-1, with D perhaps matching TRBD1 (6 bases). The germline V and J ends were trimmed by 3 bases and 8 bases, with 13 bases remaining between them. Germline-derived CDR1 and CDR2 are MNHEY and SMNVEV (reference sequence). The length of the CDR3 is 13 residues. DNA of the CDR3: TGTGCCAGCAGTTTCGGGGGGCAGTCCGAAGCTTTCTTT. This gives the protein CASSFGGQSEAFF.

V is TRBV28 and J is TRBJ2-7, with 14 bases fitting TRBD2. The CDR3 contains 20 residues. The V segment lost 4 bases and the J segment 0 bases; nucleotides outside the gene matches: 14. Germline assignment: CDR1 MDHEN and CDR2 SYDVKM. CDR3 region: CASSWNNQGGLAGGSYEQYF. In nucleotides, the CDR3 is TGTGCCAGCAGTTGGAACAATCAGGGAGGACTAGCGGGGGGCTCCTACGAGCAGTACTTC.

This clone has a handful of counts. The chain combines TRBV19 with TRBJ1-5; 7 nucleotides line up with TRBD1. V shed 11 bases and J 3 bases; nucleotides not matched to a gene: 4. Germline loops: CDR1 LNHDA, CDR2 SQIVND (reference sequence). The CDR3 spans 12 residues. The CDR3 DNA follows: TGTGCCTTGGGACAGTTCAATCAGCCCCAGCATTTT. This sequence encodes CALGQFNQPQHF.

This chain links TRBV6-5 with TRBJ2-5; D gene uncertain. Germline lookup yields CDR1 MNHEY and CDR2 SVGAGI. The V gene lost 2 bases and the J gene lost 1 base, with 5 bases spanning the gap. The CDR3 contains 13 residues. The CDR3: CASSYGSQETQYF. CDR3 bases: TGTGCCAGCAGTTACGGTTCCCAAGAGACCCAGTACTTC.

J is TRBJ2-7 and V is TRBV10-3; 8 nucleotides line up with TRBD1. V lost 4 bases, J lost 0 bases, and 5 bases stayed unmatched. The CDR3 length is 15 residues. Per the germline V gene, CDR1 is ENHRY and CDR2 is SYGVKD. The CDR3 region is CAISATGDSSYEQYF. For the CDR3, the DNA is TGTGCCATCAGTGCGACAGGGGACAGCTCCTACGAGCAGTACTTC.

The rearrangement uses TRBV25-1 and TRBJ1-5; 8 nucleotides agree with TRBD1. Germline V lookup: CDR1 MGHDK, CDR2 SYGVNS. This CDR3 spans 15 amino acids. With 5 bases clipped from V and 2 bases from J, the junction kept 5 bases outside the gene matches. CDR3 amino acids: CASSLKTGGNQPQHF. For the CDR3, the DNA is TGTGCCAGCAGTTTGAAGACAGGGGGCAATCAGCCCCAGCATTTT.

The chain joins TRBV11-3 to TRBJ2-5, with D possibly matching TRBD1 (5 bases). The CDR3 loop spans 14 amino acids. Germline V CDR1 and CDR2: SGHNT, YENEEA. V lost 5 bases and J lost 2, with 12 bases in between. CDR3 in amino acids: CASSSLDSQETQYF. In nucleotides, the CDR3 is TGTGCCAGCAGCAGCTTAGACAGTCAAGAGACCCAGTACTTC.

This chain connects TRBV19 to TRBJ2-3; 8 nucleotides align to TRBD2. Germline lookup yields CDR1 LNHDA and CDR2 SQIVND (reference sequence). The CDR3 contains 15 residues. V lost 7 bases, J lost 3 bases, and 9 bases stayed unmatched. In nucleotides, the CDR3 is TGTGCCAGTACCGAACGACTAGCGCTAACAGATACGCAGTATTTT. It translates to CASTERLALTDTQYF. The full variable domain, its missing parts supplied by reference TRBV19 and TRBJ2-3, is DGGITQSPKYLFRKEGQNVTLSCEQNLNHDAMYWYRQDPGQGLRLIYYSQIVNDFQKGDIAEGYSVSREKKESFPLTVTSAQKNPTAFYLCASTERLALTDTQYFGPGTRLTVL.

The chain links TRBV7-2 to TRBJ2-3; D gene unclear. V was trimmed by 7 bases and J by 4 bases, leaving 15 bases between them. This CDR3 has 14 residues. Germline V gene lookup returns CDR1 SGHTA and CDR2 FQGNSA. CDR3 DNA: TGTGCCAGCATCCTTGAACTATACCCAGATACGCAGTATTTT. Residues: CASILELYPDTQYF.